This T cell receptor (beta chain) is drawn from a study of OX40 agonist ivuxolimab in advanced cancers. Study-level information: Dose-escalation patients had hepatocellular carcinoma, melanoma, renal cell or head and neck cancer.

Profiled with immunoSEQ multiplex PCR; TCRdb holds only in-frame clones, not every one. This table has some 83,000 clones, 85% to 95% appearing once. Of note for this clone: Its antigen is currently unknown.

Study observations and caveats: Among patients with partial responses at 0.1-3.0 mg/kg, clonal expansion was among the lowest.

Losses at the gene ends were 4 bases for V and 6 bases for J; bases not matched to a gene: 10. This CDR3 comprises 15 residues. Germline CDR1 and CDR2: SGHNT and YENEEA. J is TRBJ1-1 and V is TRBV11-3; 8 nucleotides match TRBD1. The source was CD4+ or CD8+ T cells sorted from blood, collected in a trial of the OX40 agonist ivuxolimab. The receptor comes from an adult with an advanced solid tumor such as melanoma, head and neck, liver or kidney cancer. The CDR3 here is CASSSLQGAIAEAFF. For the CDR3, the DNA is TGTGCCAGCAGCTCGCTCCAGGGGGCGATCGCTGAAGCTTTCTTT. The variable domain in full, completed from reference TRBV11-3 and TRBJ1-1, reads EAGVVQSPRYKIIEKKQPVAFWCNPISGHNTLYWYLQNLGQGPELLIRYENEEAVDDSQLPKDRFSAERLKGVDSTLKIQPAELGDSAVYLCASSSLQGAIAEAFFGQGTRLTVV.